Sequencing of this T cell receptor beta chain was carried out in a study of cytomegalovirus exposure and HLA in healthy donors. About the study: An earlier analysis found 110 million or so unique TCR beta sequences from about 179 million T cells. Overall study results and limits: As was reported, the HLA-A and HLA-B alleles of most subjects were accurately predicted from TCR beta sequences.

About this clone: Its antigen remains unknown.

Donors showed nominal health when sampled, although they likely had unrecorded immune exposures. With 60 Vbeta and 13 Jbeta primers, the PCR was carried out. Sequencing used immunoSEQ multiplex PCR; TCRdb keeps in-frame clones, though not all of them. This table holds roughly 120,000 clones, 70% to 85% found once. Sequenced: PBMCs. The receptor's source is a woman between 50 and 59 years old in good health and CMV-seropositive.

The CDR3 DNA is TGTGCCAGCACCCTGACCGGGACAGCGAACACTGAAGCTTTCTTT. Residues: CASTLTGTANTEAFF. The V and J genes are TRBV5-5 and TRBJ1-1, with 7 bases aligning to TRBD1. V was pared by 6 bases and J by 1 base, with 9 bases of the junction left unmatched. Germline CDR1 SGHKS, CDR2 YYEKEE (reference sequence). The CDR3 runs to 15 residues.